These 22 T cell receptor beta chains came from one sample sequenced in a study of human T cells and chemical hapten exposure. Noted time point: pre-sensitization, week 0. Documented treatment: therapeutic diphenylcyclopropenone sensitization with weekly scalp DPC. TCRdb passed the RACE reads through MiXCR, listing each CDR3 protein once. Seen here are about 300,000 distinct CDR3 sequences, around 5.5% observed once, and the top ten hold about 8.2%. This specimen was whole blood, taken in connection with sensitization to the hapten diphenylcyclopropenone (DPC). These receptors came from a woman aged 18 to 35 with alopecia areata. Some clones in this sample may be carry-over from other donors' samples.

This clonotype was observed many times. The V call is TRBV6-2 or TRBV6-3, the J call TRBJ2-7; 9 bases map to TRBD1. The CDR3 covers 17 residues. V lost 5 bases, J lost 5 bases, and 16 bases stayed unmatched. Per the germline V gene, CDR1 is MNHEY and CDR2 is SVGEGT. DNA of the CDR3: TGTGCCAGCAGTACTTCTCCGGGACAGGGAGTATTACACGAGCAGTACTTC. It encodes CASSTSPGQGVLHEQYF.

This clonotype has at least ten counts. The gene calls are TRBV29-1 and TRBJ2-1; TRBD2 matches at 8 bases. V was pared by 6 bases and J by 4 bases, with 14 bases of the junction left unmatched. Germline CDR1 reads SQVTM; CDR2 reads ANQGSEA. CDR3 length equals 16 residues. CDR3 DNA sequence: TGCAGCGTCTCATTCACTCCCGAGCGGGGGTACAATGAGCAGTTCTTC. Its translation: CSVSFTPERGYNEQFF.

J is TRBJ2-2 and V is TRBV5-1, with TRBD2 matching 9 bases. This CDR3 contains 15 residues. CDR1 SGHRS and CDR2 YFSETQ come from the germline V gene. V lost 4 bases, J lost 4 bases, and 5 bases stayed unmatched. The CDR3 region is CASSGGGASTGELFF. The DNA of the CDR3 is TGCGCCAGCAGCGGCGGGGGGGCGAGCACCGGGGAGCTGTTTTTT.

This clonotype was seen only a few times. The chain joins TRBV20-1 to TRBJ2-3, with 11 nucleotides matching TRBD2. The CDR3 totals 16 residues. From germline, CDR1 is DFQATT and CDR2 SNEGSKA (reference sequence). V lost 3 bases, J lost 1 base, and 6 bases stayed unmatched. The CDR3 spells CSASSPTSGGTDTQYF. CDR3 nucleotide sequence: TGCAGTGCTAGTTCCCCGACTAGCGGGGGCACAGATACGCAGTATTTT.

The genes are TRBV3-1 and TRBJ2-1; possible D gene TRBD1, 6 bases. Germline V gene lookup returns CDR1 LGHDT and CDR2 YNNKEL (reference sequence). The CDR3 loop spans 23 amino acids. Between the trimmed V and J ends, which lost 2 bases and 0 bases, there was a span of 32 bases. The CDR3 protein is CASSQPTGHLGIHPRSSYNEQFF. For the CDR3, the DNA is TGTGCCAGCAGCCAACCAACGGGACATCTCGGAATTCATCCTAGGAGCTCCTACAATGAGCAGTTCTTC.

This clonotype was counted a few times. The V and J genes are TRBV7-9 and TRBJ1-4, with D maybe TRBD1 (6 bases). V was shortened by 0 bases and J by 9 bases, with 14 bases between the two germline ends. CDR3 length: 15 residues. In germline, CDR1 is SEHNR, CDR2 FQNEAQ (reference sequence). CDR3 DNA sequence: TGTGCCAGCAGCTTAGCTAACAGGGAAGACCAAAAACTGTTTTTT. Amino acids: CASSLANREDQKLFF. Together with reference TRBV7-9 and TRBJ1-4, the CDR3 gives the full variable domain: DTGVSQNPRHKITKRGQNVTFRCDPISEHNRLYWYRQTLGQGPEFLTYFQNEAQLEKSRLLSDRFSAERPKGSFSTLEIQRTEQGDSAMYLCASSLANREDQKLFFGSGTQLSVL.

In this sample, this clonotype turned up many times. Written as DNA, the CDR3 is TGCGCCAGCAGCTCCACGACAGGGGGCGCGGAAAGCAATCAGCCCCAGCATTTT. This codes for CASSSTTGGAESNQPQHF. This chain joins TRBV4-1 and TRBJ1-5, with 10 bases aligning to TRBD1. This CDR3 contains 18 residues. The trim removed 5 bases at V and 1 base at J, leaving 11 bases unmatched. The germline CDR1 and CDR2 sequences are MGHRA and YSYEKL.

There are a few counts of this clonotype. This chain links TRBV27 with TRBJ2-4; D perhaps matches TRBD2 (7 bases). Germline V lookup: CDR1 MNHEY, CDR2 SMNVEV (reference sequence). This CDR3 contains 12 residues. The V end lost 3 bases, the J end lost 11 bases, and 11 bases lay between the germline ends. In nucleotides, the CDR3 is TGTGCCAGCAGTTTCGGCGGGGGCTTTCAGTACTTC. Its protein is CASSFGGGFQYF.

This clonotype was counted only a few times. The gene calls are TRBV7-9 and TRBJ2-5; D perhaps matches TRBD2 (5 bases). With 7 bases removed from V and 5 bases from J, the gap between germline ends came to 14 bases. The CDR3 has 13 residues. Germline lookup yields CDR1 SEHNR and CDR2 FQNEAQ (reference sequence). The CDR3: CASNSVGGETQYF. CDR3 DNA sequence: TGTGCCAGCAACTCCGTAGGCGGGGAGACCCAGTACTTC.

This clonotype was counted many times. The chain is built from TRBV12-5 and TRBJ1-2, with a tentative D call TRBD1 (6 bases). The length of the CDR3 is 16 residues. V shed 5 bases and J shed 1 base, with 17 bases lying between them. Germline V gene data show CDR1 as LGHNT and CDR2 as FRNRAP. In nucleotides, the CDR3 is TGTGCTAGTGGTGTGTCCGGACAGTCCCTTAACTATGGCTACACCTTC. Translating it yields CASGVSGQSLNYGYTF.

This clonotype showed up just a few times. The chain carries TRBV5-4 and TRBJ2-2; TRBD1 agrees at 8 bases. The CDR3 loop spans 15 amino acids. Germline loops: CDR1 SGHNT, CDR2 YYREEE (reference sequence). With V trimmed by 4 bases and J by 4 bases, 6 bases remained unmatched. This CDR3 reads CASSGQDRGTGELFF. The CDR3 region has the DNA TGTGCCAGCAGCGGACAAGACAGGGGCACCGGGGAGCTGTTTTTT. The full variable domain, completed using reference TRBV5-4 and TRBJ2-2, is ETGVTQSPTHLIKTRGQQVTLRCSSQSGHNTVSWYQQALGQGPQFIFQYYREEENGRGNFPPRFSGLQFPNYSSELNVNALELDDSALYLCASSGQDRGTGELFFGEGSRLTVL.

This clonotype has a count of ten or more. The CDR3 region has the DNA TGTGCCAGCAGAACAGGGTACACTGAAGCTTTCTTT. Translation gives CASRTGYTEAFF. The gene calls are TRBV2 and TRBJ1-1; tentative D call: TRBD1 (6 bases). Trimming left V 6 bases short and J 3 bases short, with 8 bases between. The CDR3 extends over 12 amino acids. Germline CDR1 reads SNHLY; CDR2 reads FYNNEI.

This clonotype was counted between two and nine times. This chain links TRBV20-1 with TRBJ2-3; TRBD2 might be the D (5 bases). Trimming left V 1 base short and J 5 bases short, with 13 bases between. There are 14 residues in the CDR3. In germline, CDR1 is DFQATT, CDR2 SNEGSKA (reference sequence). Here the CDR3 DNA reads TGCAGTGCTAGAGGGGCCAGCCGGGGAGATACGCAGTATTTT. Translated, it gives CSARGASRGDTQYF.

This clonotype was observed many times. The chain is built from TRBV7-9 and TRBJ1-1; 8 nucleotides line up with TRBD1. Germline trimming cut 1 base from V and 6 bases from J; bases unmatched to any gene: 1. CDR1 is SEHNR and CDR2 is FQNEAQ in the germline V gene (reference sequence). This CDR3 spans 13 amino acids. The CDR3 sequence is CASSLGDRPEAFF. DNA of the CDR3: TGTGCCAGCAGCTTAGGGGACAGGCCTGAAGCTTTCTTT. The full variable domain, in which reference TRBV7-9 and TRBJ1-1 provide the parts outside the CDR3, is DTGVSQNPRHKITKRGQNVTFRCDPISEHNRLYWYRQTLGQGPEFLTYFQNEAQLEKSRLLSDRFSAERPKGSFSTLEIQRTEQGDSAMYLCASSLGDRPEAFFGQGTRLTVV.

CDR3 DNA: TGCGCCAGCAGCGGGAGGACAGGGCCTAATGAAAAACTGTTTTTT. It codes for CASSGRTGPNEKLFF. The V and J genes are TRBV4-3 and TRBJ1-4; 8 nucleotides match TRBD1. The germline gives CDR1 LGHNA, CDR2 YSLEER. The CDR3 extends over 15 amino acids. After removal of 5 bases from V and 3 bases from J, the junction contained 5 bases not matched to a gene.

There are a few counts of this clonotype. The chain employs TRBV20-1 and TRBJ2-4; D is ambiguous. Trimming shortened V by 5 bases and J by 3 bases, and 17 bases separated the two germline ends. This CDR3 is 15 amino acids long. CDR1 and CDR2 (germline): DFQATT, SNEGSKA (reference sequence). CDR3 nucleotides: TGCAGTGCTCATATCCTTTACAGTGGCAAAAACATTCAGTACTTC. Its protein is CSAHILYSGKNIQYF.

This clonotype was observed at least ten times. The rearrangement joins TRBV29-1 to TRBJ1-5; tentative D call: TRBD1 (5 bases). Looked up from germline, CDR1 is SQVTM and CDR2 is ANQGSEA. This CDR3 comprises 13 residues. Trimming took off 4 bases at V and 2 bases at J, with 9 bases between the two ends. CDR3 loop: CSVVVGGNQPQHF. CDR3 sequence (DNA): TGCAGCGTTGTAGTGGGGGGCAATCAGCCCCAGCATTTT.

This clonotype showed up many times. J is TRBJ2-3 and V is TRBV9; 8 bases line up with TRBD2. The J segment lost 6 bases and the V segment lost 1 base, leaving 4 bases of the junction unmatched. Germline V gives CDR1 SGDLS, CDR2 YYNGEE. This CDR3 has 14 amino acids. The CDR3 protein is CASSVNLAGDTQYF. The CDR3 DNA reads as TGTGCCAGCAGCGTAAACTTAGCGGGGGATACGCAGTATTTT.

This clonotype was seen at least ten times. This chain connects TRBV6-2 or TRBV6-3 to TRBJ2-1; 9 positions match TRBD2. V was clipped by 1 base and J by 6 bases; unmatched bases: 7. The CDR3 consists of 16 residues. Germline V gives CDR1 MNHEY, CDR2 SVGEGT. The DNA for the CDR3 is TGTGCCAGCAGTTACTTTCGTAGCGGGGGTCGCAATGAGCAGTTCTTC. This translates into CASSYFRSGGRNEQFF.

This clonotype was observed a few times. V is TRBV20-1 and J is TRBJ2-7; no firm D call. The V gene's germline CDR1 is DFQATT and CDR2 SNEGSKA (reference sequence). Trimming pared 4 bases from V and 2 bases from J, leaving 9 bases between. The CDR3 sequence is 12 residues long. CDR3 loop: CSATGITYEQYF. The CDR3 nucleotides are TGCAGTGCTACCGGCATTACCTACGAGCAGTACTTC.

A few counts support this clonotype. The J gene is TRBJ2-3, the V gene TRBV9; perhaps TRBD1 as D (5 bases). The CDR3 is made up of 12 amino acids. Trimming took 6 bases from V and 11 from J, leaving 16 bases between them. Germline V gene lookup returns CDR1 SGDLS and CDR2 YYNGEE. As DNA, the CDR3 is TGTGCCAGCACGGACGGACAAAGAGTGCAGTATTTT. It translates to CASTDGQRVQYF.

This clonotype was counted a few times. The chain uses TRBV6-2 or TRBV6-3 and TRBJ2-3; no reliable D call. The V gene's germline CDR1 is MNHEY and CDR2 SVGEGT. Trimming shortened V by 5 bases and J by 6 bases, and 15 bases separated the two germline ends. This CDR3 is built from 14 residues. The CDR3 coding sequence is TGTGCCAGCAGTGCGAGCTTAAGTGCGGATACGCAGTATTTT. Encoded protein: CASSASLSADTQYF.